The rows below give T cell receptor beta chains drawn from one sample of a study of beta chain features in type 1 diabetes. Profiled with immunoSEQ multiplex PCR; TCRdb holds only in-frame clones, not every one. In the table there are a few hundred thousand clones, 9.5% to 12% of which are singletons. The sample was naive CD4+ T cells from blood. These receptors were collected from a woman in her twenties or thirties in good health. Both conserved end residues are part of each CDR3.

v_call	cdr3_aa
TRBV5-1	CASSLGGEGEKLFF
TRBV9	CASSVRDSSYNEQFF
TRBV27	CASSARGNQPQHF
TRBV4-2	CASSQDIGRQGINGYTF
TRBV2	CASIKEREGEQFF
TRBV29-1	CSVEGSGGTDTQYF
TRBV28	CASEIFGAGPTQQYF
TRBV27	CASALARSEQFF
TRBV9	CASSVGLAGGSPYEQYF
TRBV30	CAWSPGRVKDYGYTF
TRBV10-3	CAISAGTSGSRETQYF
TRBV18	CASSPLDRGRRNIQYF
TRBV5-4	CASSRAGSGEETQYF
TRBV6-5	CASSYRGGSSYNEQFF
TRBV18	CASSPGPGDTQYF
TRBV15	CATSTGGGNTIYF
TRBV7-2	CASSLVPQDTQYF
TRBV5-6	CASSDSKRPPGTGELFF
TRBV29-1	CSVRTSGFYEQYF
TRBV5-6	CASSRMAGQETQYF
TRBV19	CASSIGAGQGTARNIQYF
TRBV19	CASSKAASGYNEQFF
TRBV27	CASSLGIRTGVYEQYF
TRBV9	CASSPSITGDYTF
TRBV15	CATSRTSSGNEQFF
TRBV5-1	CASGTSGSSDTQYF
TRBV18	CASSPPYRTGGRTGELFF
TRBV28	CASSLRRTSGNNEQFF
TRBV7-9	CARAGAVTDTQYF
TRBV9	CASSVGTSRTYEQYF